A single sample is the source of the 11 T cell receptor beta chains below, sequenced in a study of OX40 agonist ivuxolimab in advanced cancers. The protocol was immunoSEQ multiplex PCR, while the TCRdb copy is restricted to in-frame clones and leaves out a portion. The repertoire includes approximately 79,000 clones, approximately 95% of them detected once, and roughly 21% sits in the top ten. The source was CD4+ or CD8+ T cells sorted from blood, collected in a trial of the OX40 agonist ivuxolimab. The receptor source for this set is an adult with an advanced solid tumor such as melanoma, head and neck, liver or kidney cancer.

The rearrangement uses TRBV6-5 and TRBJ2-7; D is undetermined. In germline, CDR1 is MNHEY, CDR2 SVGAGI. The CDR3 has 13 amino acids. The V end lost 7 bases, the J end lost 6 bases, and 16 bases lay between the germline ends. CDR3 sequence: CASNRADALEQYF. In DNA form, the CDR3 reads TGTGCCAGCAATCGAGCCGACGCCCTCGAGCAGTACTTC.

This clone was observed a single time. CDR3 residues: CASSFTGQGQFF. The CDR3 nucleotides read TGTGCCAGCAGCTTTACAGGGCAGGGGCAGTTCTTC. The chain carries TRBV7-2 and TRBJ2-1; perhaps TRBD1 as D (6 bases). V was clipped by 3 bases and J by 12 bases, with 12 bases between them. The CDR3 is made up of 12 amino acids. CDR1 is SGHTA, CDR2 FQGNSA, per germline.

This chain uses TRBV4-2 with TRBJ1-5; no reliable D call. Trimming pared 0 bases from V and 0 bases from J, leaving 9 bases between. Germline lookup yields CDR1 LGHNA and CDR2 YNFKEQ. The CDR3 spans 16 residues. CDR3 DNA: TGTGCCAGCAGCCAAGATTCCGCGATTAGCAATCAGCCCCAGCATTTT. Translating it yields CASSQDSAISNQPQHF.

The chain couples TRBV9 to TRBJ2-1, with D perhaps matching TRBD1 (6 bases). V shed 4 bases and J shed 3 bases, with 17 bases lying between them. Germline CDR1 reads SGDLS; CDR2 reads YYNGEE. The CDR3 is made up of 16 amino acids. This CDR3 is CASSMTGDWGYNEQFF. Written as DNA, the CDR3 is TGTGCCAGCAGCATGACAGGCGACTGGGGCTACAATGAGCAGTTCTTC.

This clone was seen a single time. The chain employs TRBV21-1 and TRBJ1-2. TRBV21-1 is given as a pseudogene. CDR3 length: 18 residues. CDR3 nucleotides: TGTGCCAGCAGCAAAAAGGGCCGGAGTGAGGGGTTGCACTACGGCTACACCTTC. Translated, it gives CASSKKGRSEGLHYGYTF.

The rearrangement uses TRBV11-3 and TRBJ2-5, with TRBD2 matching over 7 bases. V was clipped by 5 bases and J by 3 bases; unmatched bases: 9. The CDR3 loop spans 15 amino acids. CDR1 is SGHNT and CDR2 is YENEEA in the germline V gene. CDR3 in amino acids: CASSHTLAVEETQYF. As DNA, the CDR3 is TGTGCCAGCAGCCACACTCTAGCGGTAGAAGAGACCCAGTACTTC.

The sample holds one count of this clone. CDR3 sequence: CASRPLGWSGGGYTF. CDR3 DNA sequence: TGTGCCAGCAGGCCCCTGGGGTGGTCAGGTGGCGGCTACACCTTC. The rearrangement joins TRBV27 to TRBJ1-2; D remains ambiguous. CDR3 length equals 15 residues. Germline CDR1 and CDR2: MNHEY and SMNVEV (reference sequence). The V end lost 6 bases, the J end lost 8 bases, and 22 bases lay between the germline ends.

This sequence joins TRBV18 and TRBJ1-6; D is unresolved. The CDR3 extends over 17 amino acids. Looked up from germline, CDR1 is KGHSH and CDR2 is LQKENI. Trimming cost V 0 bases and J 4 bases, with 13 bases left between them. DNA of the CDR3: TGTGCCAGCTCACCACCGGAAGCGGATCCTTATAATTCACCCCTCCACTTT. It codes for CASSPPEADPYNSPLHF. Filled out from reference TRBV18 and TRBJ1-6, the complete variable domain reads NAGVMQNPRHLVRRRGQEARLRCSPMKGHSHVYWYRQLPEEGLKFMVYLQKENIIDESGMPKERFSAEFPKEGPSILRIQQVVRGDSAAYFCASSPPEADPYNSPLHFGNGTRLTVT.

The V call is TRBV28, the J call TRBJ2-1; D is unclear. Per the germline V gene, CDR1 is MDHEN and CDR2 is SYDVKM. The CDR3 runs 12 residues. V was clipped by 4 bases and J by 8 bases, with 9 bases between them. CDR3 in amino acids: CASSWGTDEQFF. The CDR3 coding sequence is TGTGCCAGCAGTTGGGGTACCGATGAGCAGTTCTTC.

This rearrangement joins TRBV4-3 to TRBJ2-1, with 11 bases matching TRBD2. The CDR3 loop spans 21 amino acids. V trimming: 0 bases; J trimming: 5 bases; junction bases outside the gene matches: 18. Per germline, CDR1 LGHNA and CDR2 YSLEER. CDR3 protein: CASSQDVTRASGRFGNNEQFF. The CDR3 nucleotides read TGCGCCAGCAGCCAAGACGTGACCCGGGCTAGCGGGAGGTTCGGGAACAATGAGCAGTTCTTC.

This sequence joins TRBV19 and TRBJ2-7; the match to TRBD1 covers 10 bases. This CDR3 is built from 15 residues. Losses at the gene ends were 6 bases for V and 0 bases for J; bases not matched to a gene: 5. CDR1 and CDR2 (germline): LNHDA, SQIVND (reference sequence). The CDR3, as DNA: TGTGCCAGTAGGATTCGGGACAGGGGCTCCTACGAGCAGTACTTC. It yields the protein CASRIRDRGSYEQYF.